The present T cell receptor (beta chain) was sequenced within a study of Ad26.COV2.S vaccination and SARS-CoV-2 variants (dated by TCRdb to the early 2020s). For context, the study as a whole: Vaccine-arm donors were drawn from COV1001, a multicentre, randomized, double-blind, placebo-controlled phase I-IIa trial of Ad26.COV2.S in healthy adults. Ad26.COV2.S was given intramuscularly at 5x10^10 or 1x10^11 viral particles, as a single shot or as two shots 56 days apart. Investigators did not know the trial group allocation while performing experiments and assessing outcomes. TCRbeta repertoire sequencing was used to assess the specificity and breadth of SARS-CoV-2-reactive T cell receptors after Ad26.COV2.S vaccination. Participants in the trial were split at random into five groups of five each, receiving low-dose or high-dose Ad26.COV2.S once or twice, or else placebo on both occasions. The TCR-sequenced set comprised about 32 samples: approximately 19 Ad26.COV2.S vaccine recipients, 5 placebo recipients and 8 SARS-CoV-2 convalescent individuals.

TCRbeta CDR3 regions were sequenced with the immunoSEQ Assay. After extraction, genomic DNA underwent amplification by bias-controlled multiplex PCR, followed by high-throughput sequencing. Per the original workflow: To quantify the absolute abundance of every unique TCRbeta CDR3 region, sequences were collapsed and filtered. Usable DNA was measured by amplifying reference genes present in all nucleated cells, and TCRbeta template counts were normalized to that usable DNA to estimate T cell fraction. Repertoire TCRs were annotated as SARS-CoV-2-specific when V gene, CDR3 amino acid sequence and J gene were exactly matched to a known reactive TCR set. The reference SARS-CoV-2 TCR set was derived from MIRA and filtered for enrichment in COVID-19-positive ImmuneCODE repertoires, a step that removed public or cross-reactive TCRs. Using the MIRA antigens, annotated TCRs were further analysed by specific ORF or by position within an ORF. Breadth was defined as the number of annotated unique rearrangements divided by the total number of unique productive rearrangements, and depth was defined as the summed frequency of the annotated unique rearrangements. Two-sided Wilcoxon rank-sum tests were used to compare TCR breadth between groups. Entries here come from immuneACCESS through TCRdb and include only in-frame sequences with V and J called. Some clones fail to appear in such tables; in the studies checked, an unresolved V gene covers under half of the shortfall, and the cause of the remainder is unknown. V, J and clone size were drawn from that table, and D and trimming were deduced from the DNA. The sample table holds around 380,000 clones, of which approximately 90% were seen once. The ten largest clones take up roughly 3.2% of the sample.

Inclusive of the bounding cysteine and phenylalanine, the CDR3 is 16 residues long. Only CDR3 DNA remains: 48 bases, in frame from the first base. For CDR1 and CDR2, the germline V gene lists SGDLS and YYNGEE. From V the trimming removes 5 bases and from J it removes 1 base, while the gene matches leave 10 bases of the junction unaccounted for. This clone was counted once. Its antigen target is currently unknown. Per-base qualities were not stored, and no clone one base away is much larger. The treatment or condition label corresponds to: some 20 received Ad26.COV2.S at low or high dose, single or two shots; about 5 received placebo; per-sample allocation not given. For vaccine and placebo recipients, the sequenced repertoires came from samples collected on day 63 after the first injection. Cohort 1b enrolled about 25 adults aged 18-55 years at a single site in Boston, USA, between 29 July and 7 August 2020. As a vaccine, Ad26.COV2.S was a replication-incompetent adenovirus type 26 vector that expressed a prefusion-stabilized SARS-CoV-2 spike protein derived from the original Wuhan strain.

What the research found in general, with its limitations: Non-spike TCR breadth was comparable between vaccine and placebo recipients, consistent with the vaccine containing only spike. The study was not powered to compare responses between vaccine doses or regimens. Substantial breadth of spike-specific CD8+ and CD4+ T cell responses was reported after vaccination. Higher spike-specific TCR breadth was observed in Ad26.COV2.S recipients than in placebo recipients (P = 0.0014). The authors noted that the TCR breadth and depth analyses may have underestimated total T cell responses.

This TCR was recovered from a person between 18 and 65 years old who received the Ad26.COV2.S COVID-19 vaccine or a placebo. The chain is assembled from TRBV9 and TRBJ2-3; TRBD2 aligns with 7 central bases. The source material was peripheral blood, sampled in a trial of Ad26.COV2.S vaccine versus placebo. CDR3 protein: CASSLTPGLGTDTQYF. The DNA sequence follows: TGTGCCAGCAGTCTAACCCCAGGACTAGGCACAGATACGCAGTATTTT.